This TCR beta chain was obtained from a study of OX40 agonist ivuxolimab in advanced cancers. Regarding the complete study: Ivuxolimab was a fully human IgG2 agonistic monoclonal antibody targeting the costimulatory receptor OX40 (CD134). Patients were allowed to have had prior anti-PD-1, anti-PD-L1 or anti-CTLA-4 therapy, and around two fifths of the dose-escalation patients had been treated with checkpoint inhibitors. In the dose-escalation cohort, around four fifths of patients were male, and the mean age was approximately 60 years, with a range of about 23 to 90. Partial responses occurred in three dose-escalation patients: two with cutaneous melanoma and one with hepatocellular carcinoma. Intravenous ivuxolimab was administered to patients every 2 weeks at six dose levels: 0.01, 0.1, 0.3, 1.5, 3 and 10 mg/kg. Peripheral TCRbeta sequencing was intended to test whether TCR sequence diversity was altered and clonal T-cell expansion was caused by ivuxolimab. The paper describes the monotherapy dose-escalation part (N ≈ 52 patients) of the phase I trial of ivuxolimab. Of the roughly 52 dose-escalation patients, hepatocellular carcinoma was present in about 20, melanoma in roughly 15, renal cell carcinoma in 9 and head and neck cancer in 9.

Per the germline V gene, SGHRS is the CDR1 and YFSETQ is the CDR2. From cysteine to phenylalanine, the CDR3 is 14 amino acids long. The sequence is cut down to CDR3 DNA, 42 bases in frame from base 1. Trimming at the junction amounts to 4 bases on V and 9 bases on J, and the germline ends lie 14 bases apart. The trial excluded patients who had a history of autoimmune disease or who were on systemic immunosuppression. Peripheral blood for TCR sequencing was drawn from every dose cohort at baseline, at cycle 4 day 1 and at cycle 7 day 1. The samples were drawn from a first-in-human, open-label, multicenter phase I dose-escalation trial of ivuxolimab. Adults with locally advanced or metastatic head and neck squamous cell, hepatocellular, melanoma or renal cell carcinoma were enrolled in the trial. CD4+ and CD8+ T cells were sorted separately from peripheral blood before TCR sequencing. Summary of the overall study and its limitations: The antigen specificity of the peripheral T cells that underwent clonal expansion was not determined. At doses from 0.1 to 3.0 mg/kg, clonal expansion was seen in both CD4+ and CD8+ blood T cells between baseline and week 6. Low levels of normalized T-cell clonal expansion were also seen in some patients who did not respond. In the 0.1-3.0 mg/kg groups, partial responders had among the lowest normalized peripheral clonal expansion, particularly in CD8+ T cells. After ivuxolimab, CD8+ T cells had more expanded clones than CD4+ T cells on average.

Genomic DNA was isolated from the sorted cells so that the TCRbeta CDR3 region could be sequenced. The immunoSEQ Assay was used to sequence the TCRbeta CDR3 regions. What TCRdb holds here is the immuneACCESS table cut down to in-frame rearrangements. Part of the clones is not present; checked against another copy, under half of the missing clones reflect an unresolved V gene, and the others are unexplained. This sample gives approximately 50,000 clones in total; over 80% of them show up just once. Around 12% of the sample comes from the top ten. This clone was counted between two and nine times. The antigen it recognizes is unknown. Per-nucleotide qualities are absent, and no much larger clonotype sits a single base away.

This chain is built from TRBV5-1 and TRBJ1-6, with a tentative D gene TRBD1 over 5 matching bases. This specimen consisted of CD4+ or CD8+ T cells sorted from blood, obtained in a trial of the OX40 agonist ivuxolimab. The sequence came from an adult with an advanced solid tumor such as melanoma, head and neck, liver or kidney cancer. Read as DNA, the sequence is TGCGCCAGCAGCCAAGGGACGGGTTTTTCACCCCTCCACTTT. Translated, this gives CASSQGTGFSPLHF.